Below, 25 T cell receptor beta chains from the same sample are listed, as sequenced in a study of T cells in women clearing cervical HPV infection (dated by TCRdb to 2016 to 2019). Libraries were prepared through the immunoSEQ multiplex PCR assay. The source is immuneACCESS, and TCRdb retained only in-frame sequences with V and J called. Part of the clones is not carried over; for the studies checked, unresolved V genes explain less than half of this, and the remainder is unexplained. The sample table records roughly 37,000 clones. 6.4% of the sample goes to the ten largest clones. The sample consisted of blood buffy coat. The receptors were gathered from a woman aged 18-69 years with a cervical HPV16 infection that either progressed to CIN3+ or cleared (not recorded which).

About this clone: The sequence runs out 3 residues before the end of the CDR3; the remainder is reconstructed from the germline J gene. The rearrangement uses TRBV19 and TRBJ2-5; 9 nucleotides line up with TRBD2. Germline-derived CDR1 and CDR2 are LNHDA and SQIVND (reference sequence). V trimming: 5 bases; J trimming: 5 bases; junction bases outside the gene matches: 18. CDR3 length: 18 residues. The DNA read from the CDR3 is TGTGCCAGTAGTTCGCGGGAGGGCCAAATCGAGCTTGAGGAGACC. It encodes CASSSREGQIELEET. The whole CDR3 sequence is CASSSREGQIELEETQYF.

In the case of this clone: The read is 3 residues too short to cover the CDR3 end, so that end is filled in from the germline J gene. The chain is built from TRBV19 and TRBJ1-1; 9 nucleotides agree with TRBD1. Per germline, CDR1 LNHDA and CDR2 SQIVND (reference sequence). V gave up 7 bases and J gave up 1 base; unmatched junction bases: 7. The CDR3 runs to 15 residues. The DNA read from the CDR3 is TGTGCCAGTACCCCGGACAGGGGATGGAACACTGAA. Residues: CASTPDRGWNTE. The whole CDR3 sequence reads CASTPDRGWNTEAFF.

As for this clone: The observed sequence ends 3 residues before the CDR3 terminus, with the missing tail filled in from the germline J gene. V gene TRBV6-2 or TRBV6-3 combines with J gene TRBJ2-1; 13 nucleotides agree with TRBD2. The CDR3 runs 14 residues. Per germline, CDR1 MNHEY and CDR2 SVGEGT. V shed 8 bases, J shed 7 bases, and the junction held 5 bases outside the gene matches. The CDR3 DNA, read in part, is TGTGCCAGCCGGACTAGCGGGAGTGGGAATGAG. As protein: CASRTSGSGNE. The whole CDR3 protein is CASRTSGSGNEQFF.

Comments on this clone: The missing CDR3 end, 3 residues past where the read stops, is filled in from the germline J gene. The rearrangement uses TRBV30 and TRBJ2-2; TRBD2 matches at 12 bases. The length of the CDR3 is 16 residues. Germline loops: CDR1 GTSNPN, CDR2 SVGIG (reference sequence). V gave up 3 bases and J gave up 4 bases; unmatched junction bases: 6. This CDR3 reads CAWRTSGSVGTGELFF. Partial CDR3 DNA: TGTGCCTGGAGGACTAGCGGGAGTGTTGGCACCGGGGAG.

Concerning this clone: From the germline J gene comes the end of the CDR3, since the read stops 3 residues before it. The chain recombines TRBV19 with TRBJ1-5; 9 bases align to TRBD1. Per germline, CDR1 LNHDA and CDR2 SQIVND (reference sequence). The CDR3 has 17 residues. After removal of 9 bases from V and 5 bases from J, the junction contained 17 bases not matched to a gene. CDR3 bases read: TGTGCCAGCGGCGACATTCTAGGGACAGGGTCCTATCAGCCC. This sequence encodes CASGDILGTGSYQP. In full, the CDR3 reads CASGDILGTGSYQPQHF.

Here the CDR3 reads CASSIRGQTYNEQFF. The sequenced CDR3 bases are TGTGCCAGTAGTATTAGGGGACAGACATACAATGAG. The chain carries TRBV19 and TRBJ2-1; 7 nucleotides agree with TRBD1. The sequence runs out 3 residues before the end of the CDR3; the remainder is reconstructed from the germline J gene. CDR1 is LNHDA and CDR2 is SQIVND in the germline V gene (reference sequence). V shed 3 bases, J shed 4 bases, and the junction held 6 bases outside the gene matches. The CDR3 sequence is 15 residues long.

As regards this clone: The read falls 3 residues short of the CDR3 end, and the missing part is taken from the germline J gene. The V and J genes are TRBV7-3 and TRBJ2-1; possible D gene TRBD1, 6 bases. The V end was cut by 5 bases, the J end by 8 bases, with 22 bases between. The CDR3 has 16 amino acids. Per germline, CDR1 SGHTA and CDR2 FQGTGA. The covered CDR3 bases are TGTGCCAGCAGCCCAGGGGTGAACTCTCGGATCGATGAG. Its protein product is CASSPGVNSRIDE. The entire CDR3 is CASSPGVNSRIDEQFF.

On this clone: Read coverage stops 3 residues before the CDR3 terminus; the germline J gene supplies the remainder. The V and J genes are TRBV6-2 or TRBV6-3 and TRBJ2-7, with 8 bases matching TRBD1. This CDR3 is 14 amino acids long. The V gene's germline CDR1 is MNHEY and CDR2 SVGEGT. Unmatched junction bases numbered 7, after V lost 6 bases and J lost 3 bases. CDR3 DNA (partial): TGTGCCAGCAGCTCCGGGACAGGCAGCTACGAG. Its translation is CASSSGTGSYE. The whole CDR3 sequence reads CASSSGTGSYEQYF.

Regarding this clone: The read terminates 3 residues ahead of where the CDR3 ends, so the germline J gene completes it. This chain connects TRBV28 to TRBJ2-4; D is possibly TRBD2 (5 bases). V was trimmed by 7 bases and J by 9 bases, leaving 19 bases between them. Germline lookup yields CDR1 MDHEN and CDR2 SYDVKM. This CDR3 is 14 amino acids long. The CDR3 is CASMLQESAGIQYF. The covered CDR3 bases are TGTGCCAGCATGCTCCAAGAATCTGCGGGCATT.

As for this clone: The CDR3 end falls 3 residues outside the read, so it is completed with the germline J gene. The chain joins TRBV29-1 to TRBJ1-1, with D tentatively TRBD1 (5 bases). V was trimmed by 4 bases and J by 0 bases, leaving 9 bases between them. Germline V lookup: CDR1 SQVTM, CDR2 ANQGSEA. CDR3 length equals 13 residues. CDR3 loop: CSVVKQVNTEAFF. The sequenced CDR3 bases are TGCAGCGTTGTTAAACAGGTGAACACTGAA.

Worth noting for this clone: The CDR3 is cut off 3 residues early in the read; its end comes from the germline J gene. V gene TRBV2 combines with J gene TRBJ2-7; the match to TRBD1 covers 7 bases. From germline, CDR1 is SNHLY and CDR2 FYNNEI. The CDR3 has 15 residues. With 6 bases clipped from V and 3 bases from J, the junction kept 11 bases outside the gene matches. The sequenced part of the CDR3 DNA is TGTGCCAGCAGCAGAGACCGGACAGGACACTACGAG. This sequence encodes CASSRDRTGHYE. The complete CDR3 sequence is CASSRDRTGHYEQYF.

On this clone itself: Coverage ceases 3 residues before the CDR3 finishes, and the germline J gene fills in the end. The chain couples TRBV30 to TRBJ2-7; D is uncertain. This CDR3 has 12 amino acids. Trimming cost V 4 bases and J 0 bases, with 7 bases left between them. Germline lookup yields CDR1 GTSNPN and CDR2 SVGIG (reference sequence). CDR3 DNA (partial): TGTGCCTGGAAGGGCAGCTCCTACGAG. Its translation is CAWKGSSYE. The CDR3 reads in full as CAWKGSSYEQYF.

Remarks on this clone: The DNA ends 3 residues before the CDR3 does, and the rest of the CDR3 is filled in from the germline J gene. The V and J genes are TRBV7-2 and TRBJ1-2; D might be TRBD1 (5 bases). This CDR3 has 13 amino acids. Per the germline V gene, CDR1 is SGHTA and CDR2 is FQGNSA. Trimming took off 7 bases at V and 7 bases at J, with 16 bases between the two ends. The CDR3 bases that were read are TGTGCCAGCACCCAGAAAAGGGGCATTGGC. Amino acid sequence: CASTQKRGIG. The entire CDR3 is CASTQKRGIGYTF. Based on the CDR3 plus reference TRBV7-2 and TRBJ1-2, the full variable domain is GAGVSQSPSNKVTEKGKDVELRCDPISGHTALYWYRQSLGQGLEFLIYFQGNSAPDKSGLPSDRFSAERTGGSVSTLTIQRTQQEDSAVYLCASTQKRGIGYTFGSGTRLTVV.

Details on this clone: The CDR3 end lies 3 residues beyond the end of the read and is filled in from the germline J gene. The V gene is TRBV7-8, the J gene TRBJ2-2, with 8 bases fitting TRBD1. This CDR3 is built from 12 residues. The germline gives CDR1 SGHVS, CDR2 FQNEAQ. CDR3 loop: CARGQGCEKLFF. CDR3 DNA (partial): TGTGCCAGAGGACAGGGATGCGAAAAG. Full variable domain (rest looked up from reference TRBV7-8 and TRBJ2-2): GAGVSQSPRYKVAKRGQDVALRCDPISGHVSLFWYQQALGQGPEFLTYFQNEAQLDKSGLPSDRFFAERPEGSVSTLKIQRTQQEDSAVYLCARGQGCEKLFFGEGSRLTVL.

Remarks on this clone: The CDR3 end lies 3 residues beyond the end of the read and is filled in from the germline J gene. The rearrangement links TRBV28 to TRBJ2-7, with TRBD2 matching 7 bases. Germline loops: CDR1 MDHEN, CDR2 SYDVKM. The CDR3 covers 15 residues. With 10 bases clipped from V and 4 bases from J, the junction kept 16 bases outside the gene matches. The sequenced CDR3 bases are TGTGCCACCAATGATCCGGGGGGAGGGCCTTACGAG. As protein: CATNDPGGGPYE. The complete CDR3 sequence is CATNDPGGGPYEQYF.

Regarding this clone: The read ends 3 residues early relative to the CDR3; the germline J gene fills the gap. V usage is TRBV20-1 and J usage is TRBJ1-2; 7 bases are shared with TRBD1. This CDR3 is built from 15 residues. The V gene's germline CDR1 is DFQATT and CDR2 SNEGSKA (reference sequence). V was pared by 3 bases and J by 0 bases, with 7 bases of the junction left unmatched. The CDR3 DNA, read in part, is TGCAGTGCTAGGACAGGGTATATTTCTAACTATGGC. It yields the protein CSARTGYISNYG. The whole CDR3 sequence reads CSARTGYISNYGYTF.

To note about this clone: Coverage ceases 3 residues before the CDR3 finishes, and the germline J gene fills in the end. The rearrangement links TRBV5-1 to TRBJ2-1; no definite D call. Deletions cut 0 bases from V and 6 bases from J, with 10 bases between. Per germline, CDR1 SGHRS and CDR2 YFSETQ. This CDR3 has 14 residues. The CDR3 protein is CASSLEAAPNEQFF. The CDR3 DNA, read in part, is TGCGCCAGCAGCTTGGAGGCGGCACCCAATGAG.

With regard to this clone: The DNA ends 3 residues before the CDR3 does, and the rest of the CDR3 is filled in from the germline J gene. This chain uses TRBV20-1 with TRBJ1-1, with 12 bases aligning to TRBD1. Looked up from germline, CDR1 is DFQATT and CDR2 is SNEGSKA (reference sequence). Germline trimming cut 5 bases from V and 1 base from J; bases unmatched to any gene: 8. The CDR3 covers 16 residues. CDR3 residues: CSAFSGTGGENTEAFF. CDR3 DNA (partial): TGCAGTGCTTTCTCCGGGACAGGGGGCGAGAACACTGAA.

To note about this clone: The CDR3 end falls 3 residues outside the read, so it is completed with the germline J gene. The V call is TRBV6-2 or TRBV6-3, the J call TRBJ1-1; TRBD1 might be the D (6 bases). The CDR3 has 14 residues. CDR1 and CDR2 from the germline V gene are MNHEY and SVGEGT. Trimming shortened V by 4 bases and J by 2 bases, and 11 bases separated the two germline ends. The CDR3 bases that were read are TGTGCCAGCAGTTCCTTCAGGGGCAACACTGAA. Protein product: CASSSFRGNTE. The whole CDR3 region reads CASSSFRGNTEAFF.

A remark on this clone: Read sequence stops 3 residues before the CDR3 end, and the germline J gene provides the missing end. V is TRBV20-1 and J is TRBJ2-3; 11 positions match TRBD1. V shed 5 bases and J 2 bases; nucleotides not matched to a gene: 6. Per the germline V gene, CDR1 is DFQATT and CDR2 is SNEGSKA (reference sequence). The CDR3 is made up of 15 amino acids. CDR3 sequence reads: CSASRTGGFTDTQYF. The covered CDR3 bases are TGCAGTGCTTCTAGGACAGGGGGCTTCACAGATACG.

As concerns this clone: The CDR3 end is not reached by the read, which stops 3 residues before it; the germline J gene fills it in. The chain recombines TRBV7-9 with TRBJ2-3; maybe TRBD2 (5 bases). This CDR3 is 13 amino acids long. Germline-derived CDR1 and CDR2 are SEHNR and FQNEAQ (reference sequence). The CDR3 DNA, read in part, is TGTGCCAGCAGCTTAGGAGGGCCCCGGCCG. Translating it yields CASSLGGPRP. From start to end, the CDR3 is CASSLGGPRPQYF.

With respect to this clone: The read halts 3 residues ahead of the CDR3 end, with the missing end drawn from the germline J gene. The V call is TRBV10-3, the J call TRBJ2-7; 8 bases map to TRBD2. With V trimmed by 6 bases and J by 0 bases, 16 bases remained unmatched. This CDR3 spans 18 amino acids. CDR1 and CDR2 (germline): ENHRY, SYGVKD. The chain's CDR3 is CAISGGARGSGSSYEQYF. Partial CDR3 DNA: TGTGCCATCAGCGGGGGGGCTAGAGGGTCGGGGTCCTCCTACGAG.

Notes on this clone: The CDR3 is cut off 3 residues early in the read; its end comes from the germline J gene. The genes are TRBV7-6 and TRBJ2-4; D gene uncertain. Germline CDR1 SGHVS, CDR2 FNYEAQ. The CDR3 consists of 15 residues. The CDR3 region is CASSLAAGANYGQYF. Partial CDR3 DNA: TGTGCCAGCAGCTTAGCGGCCGGAGCTAACTATGGT.

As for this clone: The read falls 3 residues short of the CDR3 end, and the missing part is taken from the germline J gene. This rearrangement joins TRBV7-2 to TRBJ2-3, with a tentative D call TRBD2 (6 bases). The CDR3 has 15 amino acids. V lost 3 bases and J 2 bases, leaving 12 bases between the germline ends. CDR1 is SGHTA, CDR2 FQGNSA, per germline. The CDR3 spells CASSFQRVYTDTQYF. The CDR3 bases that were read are TGTGCCAGCAGCTTTCAGCGGGTCTACACAGATACG.

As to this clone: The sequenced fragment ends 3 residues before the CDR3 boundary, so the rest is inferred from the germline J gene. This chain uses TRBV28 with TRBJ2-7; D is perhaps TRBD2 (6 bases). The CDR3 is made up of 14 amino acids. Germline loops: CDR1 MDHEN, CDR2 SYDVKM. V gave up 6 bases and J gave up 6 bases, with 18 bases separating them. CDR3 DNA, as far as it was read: TGTGCCAGCAGCCGCGGGGCTCCTAGGGGCGAG. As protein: CASSRGAPRGE. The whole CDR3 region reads CASSRGAPRGEQYF. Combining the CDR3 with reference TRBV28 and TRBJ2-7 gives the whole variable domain DVKVTQSSRYLVKRTGEKVFLECVQDMDHENMFWYRQDPGLGLRLIYFSYDVKMKEKGDIPEGYSVSREKKERFSLILESASTNQTSMYLCASSRGAPRGEQYFGPGTRLTVT.